Following are 26 T cell receptor beta chains from one sample sequenced in a study of T cell repertoires and HLA-DP antigens. Assay: immunoSEQ multiplex PCR; the TCRdb copy retains only in-frame clones and omits some. The table lists approximately 90,000 clones, around nine tenths of them singletons. For these receptors, no antigen is known. The specimen was CD4+ T cells from PBMCs. These TCRs come from a man aged 45-65 years in good health and CMV-seronegative.

The chain combines TRBV29-1 with TRBJ1-1; D ambiguous. CDR3 length: 13 amino acids. The V gene lost 7 bases and the J gene lost 4 bases, with 16 bases spanning the gap. In germline, CDR1 is SQVTM, CDR2 ANQGSEA. CDR3 nucleotides: TGCAGCGGGTCCGTCGGCAGTCGCACTGAAGCTTTCTTT. It is translated as CSGSVGSRTEAFF.

The V and J genes are TRBV7-6 and TRBJ1-3, with no clear D. CDR1 and CDR2 (germline): SGHVS, FNYEAQ. Between the trimmed V and J ends, which lost 1 base and 0 bases, there was a span of 10 bases. The CDR3 contains 16 residues. CDR3 DNA: TGTGCCAGCAGCTTAGAGGGCGCTGGCTCTGGAAACACCATATATTTT. Translating it yields CASSLEGAGSGNTIYF.

The chain uses TRBV9 and TRBJ1-3, with 10 bases that match TRBD1. The V and J ends lost 0 bases and 1 base, in that order; junction bases with no gene match: 4. The V gene's germline CDR1 is SGDLS and CDR2 YYNGEE. The length of the CDR3 is 17 residues. CDR3 sequence: CASSVGTGQGSGNTIYF. The CDR3 coding sequence is TGTGCCAGCAGCGTAGGGACGGGACAGGGGTCTGGAAACACCATATATTTT.

This clone appeared a single time. The chain uses TRBV28 and TRBJ1-5, with 8 bases that match TRBD1. Germline CDR1 reads MDHEN; CDR2 reads SYDVKM. Trimming cost V 6 bases and J 4 bases; bases outside gene matches: 5. This CDR3 has 14 amino acids. CDR3 DNA sequence: TGTGCCAGCAGAAGGACAGGGCGAAATCAGCCCCAGCATTTT. This gives the protein CASRRTGRNQPQHF.

This rearrangement joins TRBV5-5 to TRBJ2-5; D is ambiguous. The V end lost 3 bases, the J end lost 5 bases, and 14 bases lay between the germline ends. From germline, CDR1 is SGHKS and CDR2 YYEKEE (reference sequence). The CDR3 length is 14 residues. In DNA, the CDR3 is TGTGCCAGCAGCTACGAGGTAGTCGGGGAGACCCAGTACTTC. Translated, it gives CASSYEVVGETQYF.

The genes are TRBV5-3 and TRBJ1-1; D uncertain. TRBV5-3 has ORF status, its function being uncertain. Trimming removed 2 bases from V and 3 bases from J, with 5 bases in between. CDR3 length: 12 residues. The CDR3 loop is CARSFSYTEAFF. The CDR3 nucleotides are TGTGCCAGAAGCTTCTCCTACACTGAAGCTTTCTTT.

The chain recombines TRBV4-1 with TRBJ1-1, with D possibly being TRBD1 (6 bases). The CDR3 is made up of 14 amino acids. The V gene lost 1 base and the J gene lost 5 bases, with 11 bases spanning the gap. The germline V gene encodes CDR1 MGHRA and CDR2 YSYEKL. Here the CDR3 reads CASSQVGGRTEAFF. The CDR3 DNA reads as TGCGCCAGCAGCCAAGTAGGGGGGCGAACTGAAGCTTTCTTT.

Comment on this clone: An end of the junction differs from the germline gene, which may be a read error. The chain has TRBV5-4 and TRBJ1-1, with a tentative D call TRBD1 (5 bases). The germline V gene encodes CDR1 SGHNT and CDR2 YYREEE (reference sequence). The CDR3 is 16 residues long. The DNA for the CDR3 is TGCGCCAGCAGCCAAGACCCCCAAGGGGCCAACACTGAAGCTTTCTTT. Amino acids: CASSQDPQGANTEAFF.

This clone was observed a single time. The CDR3 DNA reads TGCGCCAGCAGCTTGGGATATCAAGCTAACTATGGCTACACCTTC. Translated, it gives CASSLGYQANYGYTF. The chain combines TRBV5-1 with TRBJ1-2; no reliable D call. The V end was cut by 0 bases, the J end by 0 bases, with 9 bases between. This CDR3 is built from 15 residues. Germline V gene lookup returns CDR1 SGHRS and CDR2 YFSETQ.

The V and J genes are TRBV9 and TRBJ2-1; the match to TRBD2 covers 13 bases. J lost 7 bases, V lost 2 bases, and 6 bases had no gene match. The CDR3 totals 16 residues. Germline loops: CDR1 SGDLS, CDR2 YYNGEE. The CDR3 sequence is CASSVTGTSGANEQFF. As DNA, the CDR3 is TGTGCCAGCAGCGTTACCGGGACTAGCGGGGCTAATGAGCAGTTCTTC.

This chain uses TRBV18 with TRBJ2-1, with D perhaps matching TRBD1 (6 bases). The CDR3 is made up of 16 amino acids. CDR1 KGHSH and CDR2 LQKENI come from the germline V gene. V was shortened by 3 bases and J by 1 base, with 13 bases between the two germline ends. Here the CDR3 DNA reads TGTGCCAGCTCACCGGGAACAGGGTGGTCCTACAATGAGCAGTTCTTC. Its protein product is CASSPGTGWSYNEQFF.

The chain employs TRBV7-2 and TRBJ2-1; tentative D call: TRBD2 (7 bases). Germline values: CDR1 SGHTA, CDR2 FQGNSA. V gave up 5 bases and J gave up 9 bases, with 17 bases separating them. CDR3 length equals 14 residues. The CDR3 loop is CASSPTARGGEQFF. The DNA of the CDR3 is TGTGCCAGCAGCCCAACCGCTAGGGGGGGTGAGCAGTTCTTC. Combining the CDR3 with reference TRBV7-2 and TRBJ2-1 gives the whole variable domain GAGVSQSPSNKVTEKGKDVELRCDPISGHTALYWYRQSLGQGLEFLIYFQGNSAPDKSGLPSDRFSAERTGGSVSTLTIQRTQQEDSAVYLCASSPTARGGEQFFGPGTRLTVL.

CDR3 in DNA: TGTGCCAGCAGCTCCCGGGGATGGGGGGGGCCTGAGCAGTTCTTC. This translates into CASSSRGWGGPEQFF. The rearrangement joins TRBV11-3 to TRBJ2-1; tentatively, D is TRBD2 (7 bases). The CDR3 sequence is 15 residues long. Germline CDR1 reads SGHNT; CDR2 reads YENEEA. V lost 4 bases and J lost 9, with 19 bases in between. Drawing the rest from reference TRBV11-3 and TRBJ2-1, the complete variable domain is EAGVVQSPRYKIIEKKQPVAFWCNPISGHNTLYWYLQNLGQGPELLIRYENEEAVDDSQLPKDRFSAERLKGVDSTLKIQPAELGDSAVYLCASSSRGWGGPEQFFGPGTRLTVL.

The CDR3 DNA is TGCGCCAGCAGCCAGGACCCCGAGGGGGGGCACCTACAGTACGAGCAGTACTTC. This sequence encodes CASSQDPEGGHLQYEQYF. The chain joins TRBV4-1 to TRBJ2-7; D is possibly TRBD2 (7 bases). CDR1 MGHRA and CDR2 YSYEKL come from the germline V gene. This CDR3 is built from 18 residues. Trimming removed 3 bases from V and 4 bases from J, with 25 bases in between.

This clone turned up a few times. This chain joins TRBV5-5 and TRBJ2-1; 7 positions match TRBD2. There are 13 residues in the CDR3. In germline, CDR1 is SGHKS, CDR2 YYEKEE (reference sequence). Trimming cost V 6 bases and J 10 bases; bases outside gene matches: 10. The CDR3, as DNA: TGTGCCAGCACGGAAGCGGGAAAGGTCGAGCAGTTCTTC. Translating gives CASTEAGKVEQFF.

The chain combines TRBV5-4 with TRBJ1-4; 8 bases line up with TRBD1. The trim removed 1 base at V and 8 bases at J, leaving 13 bases unmatched. Per the germline V gene, CDR1 is SGHNT and CDR2 is YYREEE (reference sequence). CDR3 length: 17 amino acids. CDR3 bases: TGTGCCAGCAGCTTGAGCAGGGGGCTCCCTTCCAGCGAAAAACTGTTTTTT. Translated, it gives CASSLSRGLPSSEKLFF.

The V call is TRBV19, the J call TRBJ2-7; 9 bases map to TRBD2. Germline CDR1 LNHDA, CDR2 SQIVND (reference sequence). The trim removed 3 bases at V and 3 bases at J, leaving 6 bases unmatched. The CDR3 is 15 amino acids. The CDR3 region is CASSMTSGEVYEQYF. CDR3 bases: TGTGCCAGTAGTATGACTAGCGGAGAAGTCTACGAGCAGTACTTC.

The rearrangement uses TRBV6-1 and TRBJ2-3; TRBD1 might be the D (7 bases). This CDR3 is built from 16 residues. Per the germline V gene, CDR1 is MNHNS and CDR2 is SASEGT. Trimming shortened V by 2 bases and J by 2 bases, and 14 bases separated the two germline ends. The DNA of the CDR3 is TGTGCCAGCAGTGAATTTGCAGGGGGGTTCACAGATACGCAGTATTTT. Amino acid sequence: CASSEFAGGFTDTQYF.

V usage is TRBV7-2 and J usage is TRBJ1-5; D unclear. V gave up 5 bases and J gave up 0 bases, with 11 bases separating them. This CDR3 comprises 15 residues. CDR1 is SGHTA and CDR2 is FQGNSA in the germline V gene. The CDR3 region is CASSQLRDSNQPQHF. The CDR3 nucleotides are TGTGCCAGCAGCCAACTAAGGGATAGCAATCAGCCCCAGCATTTT.

The chain uses TRBV7-6 and TRBJ1-1; D unresolved. Trimming shortened V by 0 bases and J by 7 bases, and 9 bases separated the two germline ends. Germline V CDR1 and CDR2: SGHVS, FNYEAQ. The length of the CDR3 is 13 residues. The CDR3: CASSLAGVSEAFF. CDR3 in DNA: TGTGCCAGCAGCTTAGCGGGAGTCAGTGAAGCTTTCTTT.

The chain combines TRBV2 with TRBJ1-5; TRBD1 aligns across 9 bases. The germline CDR1 and CDR2 sequences are SNHLY and FYNNEI. This CDR3 region has 14 residues. The V and J ends lost 4 bases and 6 bases, in that order; junction bases with no gene match: 4. CDR3 sequence reads: CASSGQGVRQPQHF. The CDR3 nucleotides are TGTGCCAGCAGTGGACAGGGGGTCCGTCAGCCCCAGCATTTT.

J is TRBJ1-1 and V is TRBV4-3; 7 bases align to TRBD1. V shed 1 base, J shed 3 bases, and the junction held 8 bases outside the gene matches. CDR3 length: 16 amino acids. Per the germline V gene, CDR1 is LGHNA and CDR2 is YSLEER. As DNA, the CDR3 is TGCGCCAGCAGCCAAGGACAGGGCAGGAGAGACACTGAAGCTTTCTTT. This codes for CASSQGQGRRDTEAFF.

The V and J genes are TRBV30 and TRBJ1-1; D unresolved. This CDR3 region has 11 residues. CDR1 and CDR2 from the germline V gene are GTSNPN and SVGIG (reference sequence). The V end was cut by 5 bases, the J end by 6 bases, with 10 bases between. In DNA, the CDR3 is TGTGCCTGGGGAGTCAGCGCTGAAGCTTTCTTT. Its translation: CAWGVSAEAFF. Variable domain in full (rest from reference TRBV30 and TRBJ1-1): SQTIHQWPATLVQPVGSPLSLECTVEGTSNPNLYWYRQAAGRGLQLLFYSVGIGQISSEVPQNLSASRPQDRQFILSSKKLLLSDSGFYLCAWGVSAEAFFGQGTRLTVV.

This clone was observed a handful of times. The chain carries TRBV7-2 and TRBJ2-4, with 10 bases fitting TRBD2. CDR3 size: 15 residues. Unmatched junction bases numbered 4, after V lost 1 base and J lost 7 bases. Germline V lookup: CDR1 SGHTA, CDR2 FQGNSA. This chain's CDR3 is CASSLGGAGGNIQYF. The CDR3 region has the DNA TGTGCCAGCAGCTTAGGGGGAGCGGGAGGGAACATTCAGTACTTC.

The CDR3 bases are TGTGCCAGCAGCTTAGGGACAGGGGGAGGCGAGCAGTACTTC. Amino acids: CASSLGTGGGEQYF. The chain links TRBV7-6 to TRBJ2-7, with 10 bases lining up with TRBD1. This CDR3 contains 14 residues. Germline V gene lookup returns CDR1 SGHVS and CDR2 FNYEAQ. J was trimmed by 6 bases and V by 1 base; bases with no gene match: 3.

This chain joins TRBV27 and TRBJ1-2, with 7 bases that match TRBD1. Germline-derived CDR1 and CDR2 are MNHEY and SMNVEV (reference sequence). The ends lost 6 bases at V and 8 bases at J; junction bases unmatched: 9. There are 13 residues in the CDR3. Here the CDR3 DNA reads TGTGCCAGCAGGACCGACAGGGCGAGGGGCTACACCTTC. It encodes CASRTDRARGYTF.